The entry below gives a single TCR beta chain sequence along with its context. Sample-barcoded 5' priming and a J-beta primer mix drove a second PCR of about 6 to 12 cycles. TCRdb re-analysed the 5' RACE reads in MiXCR, keeping a single row per CDR3 protein. Here the sample spans approximately 1,700,000 distinct CDR3 sequences, about two fifths being singletons. This sample was included in a study of blood T cells in healthy people across ages. Germline loops: CDR1 SGHTS, CDR2 YDEGEE. The V end lost 3 bases, the J end lost 10 bases, and 17 bases lay between the germline ends. The CDR3 covers 15 residues.

This sequence was found in a human donor in good health. Input material: blood. The chain employs TRBV5-8 and TRBJ1-6; tentative D call: TRBD1 (5 bases). CDR3 sequence (DNA): TGTGCCAGCAGCTGGGGCCCCGGGAGGGAATCACCCCTCCACTTT. Translation: CASSWGPGRESPLHF. Full variable domain (rest looked up from reference TRBV5-8 and TRBJ1-6): EAGVTQSPTHLIKTRGQQATLRCSPISGHTSVYWYQQALGLGLQFLLWYDEGEERNRGNFPPRFSGRQFPNYSSELNVNALELEDSALYLCASSWGPGRESPLHFGNGTRLTVT.